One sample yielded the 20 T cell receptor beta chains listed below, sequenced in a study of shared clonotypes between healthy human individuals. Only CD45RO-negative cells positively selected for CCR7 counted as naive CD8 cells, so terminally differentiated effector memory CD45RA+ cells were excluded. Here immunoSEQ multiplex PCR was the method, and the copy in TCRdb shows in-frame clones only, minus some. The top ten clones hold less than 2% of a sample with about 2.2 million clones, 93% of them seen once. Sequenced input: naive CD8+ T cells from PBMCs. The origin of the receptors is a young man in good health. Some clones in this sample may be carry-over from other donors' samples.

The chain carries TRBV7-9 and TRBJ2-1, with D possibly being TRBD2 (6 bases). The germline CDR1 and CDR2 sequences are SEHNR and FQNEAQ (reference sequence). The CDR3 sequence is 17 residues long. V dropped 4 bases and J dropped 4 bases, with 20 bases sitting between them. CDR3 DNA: TGTGCCAGCAGCTCCCGCGATAGCGGAACTGGATACAATGAGCAGTTCTTC. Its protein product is CASSSRDSGTGYNEQFF.

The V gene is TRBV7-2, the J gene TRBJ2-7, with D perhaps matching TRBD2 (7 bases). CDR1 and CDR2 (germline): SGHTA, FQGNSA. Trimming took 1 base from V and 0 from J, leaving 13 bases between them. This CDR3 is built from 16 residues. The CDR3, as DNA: TGTGCCAGCAGCTTAGGGGGAGGGGGGCCCTCCTACGAGCAGTACTTC. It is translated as CASSLGGGGPSYEQYF.

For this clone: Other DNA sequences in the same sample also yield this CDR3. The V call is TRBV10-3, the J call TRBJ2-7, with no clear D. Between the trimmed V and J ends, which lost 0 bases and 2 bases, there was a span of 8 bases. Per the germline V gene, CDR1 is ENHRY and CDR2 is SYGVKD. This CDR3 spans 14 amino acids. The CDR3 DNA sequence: TGTGCCATCAGTGAGTCTGGCAGCACCTACGAGCAGTACTTC. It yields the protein CAISESGSTYEQYF.

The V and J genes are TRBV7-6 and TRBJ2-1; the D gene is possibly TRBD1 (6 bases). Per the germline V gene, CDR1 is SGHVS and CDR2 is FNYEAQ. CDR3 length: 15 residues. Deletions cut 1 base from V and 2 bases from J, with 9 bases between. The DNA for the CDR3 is TGTGCCAGCAGCTTAGACAGGGCCCCCTACAATGAGCAGTTCTTC. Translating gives CASSLDRAPYNEQFF.

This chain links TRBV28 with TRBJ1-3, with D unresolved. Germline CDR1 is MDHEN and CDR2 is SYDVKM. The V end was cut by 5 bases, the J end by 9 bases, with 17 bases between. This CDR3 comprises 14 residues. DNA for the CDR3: TGTGCCAGCAGTATTCTAGAGGCCCGGGGCACCATATATTTT. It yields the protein CASSILEARGTIYF.

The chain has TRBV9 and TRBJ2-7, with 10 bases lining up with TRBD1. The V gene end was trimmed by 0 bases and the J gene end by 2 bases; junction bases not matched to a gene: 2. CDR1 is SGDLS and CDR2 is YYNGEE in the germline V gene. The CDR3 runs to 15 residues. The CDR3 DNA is TGTGCCAGCAGCGTAGGGGGACAGGGGCCCTACGAGCAGTACTTC. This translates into CASSVGGQGPYEQYF.

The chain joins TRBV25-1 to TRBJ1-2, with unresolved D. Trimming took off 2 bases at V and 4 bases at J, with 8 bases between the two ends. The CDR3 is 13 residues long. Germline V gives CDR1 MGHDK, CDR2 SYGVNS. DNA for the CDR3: TGTGCCAGCAGTGAAATTAGTACCTATGGCTACACCTTC. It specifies CASSEISTYGYTF.

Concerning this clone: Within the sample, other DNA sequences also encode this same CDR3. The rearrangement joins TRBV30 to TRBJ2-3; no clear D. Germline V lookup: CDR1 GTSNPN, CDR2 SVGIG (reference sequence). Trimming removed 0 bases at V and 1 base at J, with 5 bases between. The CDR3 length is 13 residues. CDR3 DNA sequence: TGTGCCTGGAGTGTATTAGGCACAGATACGCAGTATTTT. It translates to CAWSVLGTDTQYF.

The CDR3 bases are TGTGCCAGCAGCCGTAGCGGAGAGGACCACAATGAGCAGTTCTTC. Residues: CASSRSGEDHNEQFF. This chain joins TRBV9 and TRBJ2-1; the D gene is possibly TRBD2 (6 bases). The CDR3 consists of 15 residues. CDR1 and CDR2 from the germline V gene are SGDLS and YYNGEE. Between the trimmed V and J ends, which lost 4 bases and 5 bases, there was a span of 16 bases. Variable domain in full (rest from reference TRBV9 and TRBJ2-1): DSGVTQTPKHLITATGQRVTLRCSPRSGDLSVYWYQQSLDQGLQFLIQYYNGEERAKGNILERFSAQQFPDLHSELNLSSLELGDSALYFCASSRSGEDHNEQFFGPGTRLTVL.

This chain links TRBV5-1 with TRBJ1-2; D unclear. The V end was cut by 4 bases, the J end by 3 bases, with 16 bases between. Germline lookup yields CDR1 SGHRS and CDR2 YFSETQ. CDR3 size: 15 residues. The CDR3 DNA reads TGCGCCAGCAGCCCGAGGTCCCCACGGGACTATGGCTACACCTTC. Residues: CASSPRSPRDYGYTF.

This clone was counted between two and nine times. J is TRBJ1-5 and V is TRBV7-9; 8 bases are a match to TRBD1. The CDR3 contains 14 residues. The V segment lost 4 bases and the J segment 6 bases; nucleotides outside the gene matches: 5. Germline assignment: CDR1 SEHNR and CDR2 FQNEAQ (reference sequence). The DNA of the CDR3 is TGTGCCAGCAGCTCAGGCAGGGGGCCTCAGCCCCAGCATTTT. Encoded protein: CASSSGRGPQPQHF.

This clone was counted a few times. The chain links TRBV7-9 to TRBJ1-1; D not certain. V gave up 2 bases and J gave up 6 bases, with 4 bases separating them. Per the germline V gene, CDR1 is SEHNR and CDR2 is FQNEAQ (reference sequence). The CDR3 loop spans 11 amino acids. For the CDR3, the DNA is TGTGCCAGCAGCTTAATCCCTGAAGCTTTCTTT. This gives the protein CASSLIPEAFF.

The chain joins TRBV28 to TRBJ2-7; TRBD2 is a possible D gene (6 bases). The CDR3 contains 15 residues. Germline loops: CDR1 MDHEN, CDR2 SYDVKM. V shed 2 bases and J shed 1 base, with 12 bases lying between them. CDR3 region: CASSLRVRGSYEQYF. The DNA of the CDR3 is TGTGCCAGCAGTTTACGGGTGCGGGGATCCTACGAGCAGTACTTC. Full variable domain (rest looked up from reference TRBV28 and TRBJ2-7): DVKVTQSSRYLVKRTGEKVFLECVQDMDHENMFWYRQDPGLGLRLIYFSYDVKMKEKGDIPEGYSVSREKKERFSLILESASTNQTSMYLCASSLRVRGSYEQYFGPGTRLTVT.

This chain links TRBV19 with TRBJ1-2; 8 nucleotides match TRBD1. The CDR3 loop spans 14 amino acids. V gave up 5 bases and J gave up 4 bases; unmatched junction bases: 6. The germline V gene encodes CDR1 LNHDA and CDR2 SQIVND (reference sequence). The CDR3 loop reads CASSHFGQGYGYTF. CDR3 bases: TGTGCCAGTAGTCACTTTGGACAGGGCTATGGCTACACCTTC.

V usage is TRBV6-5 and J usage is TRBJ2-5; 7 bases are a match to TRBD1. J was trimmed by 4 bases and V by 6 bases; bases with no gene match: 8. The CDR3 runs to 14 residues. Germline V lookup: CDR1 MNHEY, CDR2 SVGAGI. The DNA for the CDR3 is TGTGCCAGCAGCCAGGGGGAAAGGGGAGAGACCCAGTACTTC. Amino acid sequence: CASSQGERGETQYF.

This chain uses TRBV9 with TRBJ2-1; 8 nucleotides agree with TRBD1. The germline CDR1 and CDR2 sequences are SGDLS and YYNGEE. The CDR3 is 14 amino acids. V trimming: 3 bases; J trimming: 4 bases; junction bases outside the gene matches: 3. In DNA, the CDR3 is TGTGCCAGCAGCGGGACAGGGACTTACAATGAGCAGTTCTTC. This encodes CASSGTGTYNEQFF.

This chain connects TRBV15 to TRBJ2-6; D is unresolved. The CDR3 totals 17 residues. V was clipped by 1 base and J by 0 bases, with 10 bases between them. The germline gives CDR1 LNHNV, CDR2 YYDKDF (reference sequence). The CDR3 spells CATSRGARSSGANVLTF. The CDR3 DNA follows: TGTGCCACCAGCAGAGGGGCCCGGAGCTCTGGGGCCAACGTCCTGACTTTC.

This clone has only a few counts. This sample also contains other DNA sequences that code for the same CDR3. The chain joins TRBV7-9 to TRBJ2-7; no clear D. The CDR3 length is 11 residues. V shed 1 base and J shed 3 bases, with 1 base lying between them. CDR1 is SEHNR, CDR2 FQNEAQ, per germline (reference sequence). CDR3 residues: CASSLDYEQYF. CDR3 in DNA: TGTGCCAGCAGCTTAGACTACGAGCAGTACTTC. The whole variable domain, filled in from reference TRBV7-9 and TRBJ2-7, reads DTGVSQNPRHKITKRGQNVTFRCDPISEHNRLYWYRQTLGQGPEFLTYFQNEAQLEKSRLLSDRFSAERPKGSFSTLEIQRTEQGDSAMYLCASSLDYEQYFGPGTRLTVT.

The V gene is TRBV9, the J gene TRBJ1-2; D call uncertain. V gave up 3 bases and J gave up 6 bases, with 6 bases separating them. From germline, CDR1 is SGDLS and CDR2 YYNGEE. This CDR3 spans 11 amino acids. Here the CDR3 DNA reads TGTGCCAGCAGCGGACCGAATGGCTACACCTTC. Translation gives CASSGPNGYTF.

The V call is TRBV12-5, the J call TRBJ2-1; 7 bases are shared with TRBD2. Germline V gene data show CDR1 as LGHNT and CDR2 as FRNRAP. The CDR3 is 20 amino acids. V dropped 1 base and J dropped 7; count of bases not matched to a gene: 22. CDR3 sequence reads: CASGLGPRREFLSAENEQFF. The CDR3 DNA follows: TGTGCTAGTGGTTTGGGGCCCCGGCGGGAGTTTCTCTCGGCGGAGAATGAGCAGTTCTTC.